This T cell receptor (beta chain) was recovered during a study of regulatory T cells in long-lasting Graves disease. With iRepertoire HTBI primers and Arm-PCR of CDR3 regions, TCR beta libraries were built. MiXCR, applied by TCRdb to the multiplex PCR reads, yields one record per CDR3 protein. The table lists around 460,000 distinct CDR3 sequences, around 13% of them singletons. Time point defined: newly diagnosed GD, antithyroid drugs for less than 3 months. RNA extracted from PBMCs served as the sequencing template. There are many counts of this clonotype. Trimming stripped 3 bases from V and 4 bases from J, with 10 bases between. Germline V gene sequence: CDR1 MDHEN, CDR2 SYDVKM. This CDR3 has 13 amino acids. In addition, the sample was reused for a study of T cells in Graves' hyperthyroidism and ophthalmopathy. That study reports: With the HTBI primer set, the TCR CDR3 went through a first round of RT-PCR.

The clonotype originates from a woman aged 45-65 years with Graves disease. The chain couples TRBV28 to TRBJ2-7, with D possibly TRBD1 on 5 matching bases. Sample: peripheral blood mononuclear cells (PBMCs), taken at new diagnosis, from a patient treated with antithyroid drugs. CDR3 nucleotides: TGTGCCAGCAGTTTCAGGGTTCAATACGAGCAGTACTTC. It encodes CASSFRVQYEQYF.